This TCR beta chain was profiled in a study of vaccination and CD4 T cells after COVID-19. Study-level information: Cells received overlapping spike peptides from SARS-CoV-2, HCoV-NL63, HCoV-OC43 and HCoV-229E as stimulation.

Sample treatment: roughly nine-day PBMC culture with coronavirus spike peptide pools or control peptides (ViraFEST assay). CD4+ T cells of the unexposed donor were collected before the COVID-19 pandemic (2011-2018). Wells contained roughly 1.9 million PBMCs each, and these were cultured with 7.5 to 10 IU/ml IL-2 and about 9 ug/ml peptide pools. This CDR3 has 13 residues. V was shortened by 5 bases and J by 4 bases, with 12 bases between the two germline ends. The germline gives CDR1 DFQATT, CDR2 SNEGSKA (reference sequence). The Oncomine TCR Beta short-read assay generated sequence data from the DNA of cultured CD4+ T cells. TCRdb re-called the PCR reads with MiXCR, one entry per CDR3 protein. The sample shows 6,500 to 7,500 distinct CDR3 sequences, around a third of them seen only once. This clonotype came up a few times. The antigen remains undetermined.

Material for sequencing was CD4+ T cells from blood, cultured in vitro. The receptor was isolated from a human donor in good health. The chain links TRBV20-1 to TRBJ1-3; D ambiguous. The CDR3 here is CSAYYREGNTIYF. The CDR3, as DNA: TGCAGTGCTTATTACAGAGAGGGAAACACCATATATTTT.